One sample yielded the 15 T cell receptor beta chains listed below, sequenced in a study of blood T cell repertoires in COVID-19. The repertoire was sequenced with immunoSEQ multiplex PCR; TCRdb's copy has only in-frame clones and lacks some. The table records about 220,000 clones, 80% to 90% of them present only once. The specimen was peripheral blood. Receptor source: a man aged 45-60 years who had recovered from COVID-19.

The genes are TRBV12-3 or TRBV12-4 and TRBJ2-7; maybe TRBD1 (5 bases). CDR3 length equals 13 residues. Trimming cost V 4 bases and J 6 bases, with 13 bases left between them. The CDR3 DNA follows: TGTGCCAGCAGTTCTAACAGGTGGAGCGAGCAGTACTTC. Protein product: CASSSNRWSEQYF.

The chain links TRBV7-9 to TRBJ1-3; 7 nucleotides line up with TRBD1. The germline V gene encodes CDR1 SEHNR and CDR2 FQNEAQ (reference sequence). The CDR3 has 16 amino acids. V was pared by 4 bases and J by 0 bases, with 6 bases of the junction left unmatched. CDR3 nucleotides: TGTGCCAGCAGCTCAACAGGGGTTTACTCTGGAAACACCATATATTTT. The encoded protein is CASSSTGVYSGNTIYF.

The V and J genes are TRBV7-9 and TRBJ2-7, with 8 bases lining up with TRBD2. This CDR3 contains 17 residues. Germline V gene data show CDR1 as SEHNR and CDR2 as FQNEAQ (reference sequence). V lost 3 bases, J lost 2 bases, and 12 bases stayed unmatched. This CDR3 reads CASSFPTSGVITYEQYF. The CDR3 bases are TGTGCCAGCAGCTTCCCTACTAGCGGAGTAATTACCTACGAGCAGTACTTC.

This sequence joins TRBV7-6 and TRBJ2-3; TRBD2 matches 11 bases. V gave up 4 bases and J gave up 4 bases; unmatched junction bases: 7. Germline CDR1 SGHVS, CDR2 FNYEAQ. This CDR3 is 16 amino acids long. The CDR3 nucleotides read TGTGCCAGCAGCTCCGTAGCGGGAGGGAGGGCAGATACGCAGTATTTT. Its translation is CASSSVAGGRADTQYF. The full variable domain, its missing parts supplied by reference TRBV7-6 and TRBJ2-3, is GAGVSQSPRYKVTKRGQDVALRCDPISGHVSLYWYRQALGQGPEFLTYFNYEAQQDKSGLPNDRFSAERPEGSISTLTIQRTEQRDSAMYRCASSSVAGGRADTQYFGPGTRLTVL.

The CDR3 spells CASGTTRDRVLGSNQPQHF. Written as DNA, the CDR3 is TGTGCCAGTGGTACGACTCGGGACAGGGTGCTTGGAAGCAATCAGCCCCAGCATTTT. The V gene is TRBV19, the J gene TRBJ1-5; the match to TRBD1 covers 9 bases. This CDR3 contains 19 residues. V lost 8 bases to trimming and J lost 1 base; unmatched junction nucleotides: 18. Per germline, CDR1 LNHDA and CDR2 SQIVND (reference sequence).

Relative to its sample, this clone is medium-sized. The chain recombines TRBV19 with TRBJ2-2; a possible D gene is TRBD2 (6 bases). This CDR3 comprises 14 residues. Germline V gives CDR1 LNHDA, CDR2 SQIVND (reference sequence). V dropped 1 base and J dropped 5 bases, with 8 bases sitting between them. CDR3 DNA sequence: TGTGCCAGTAGTATAGGGGCGGGGACCGGGGAGCTGTTTTTT. Translated, it gives CASSIGAGTGELFF.

The V and J genes are TRBV7-9 and TRBJ2-7; 9 bases map to TRBD1. CDR1 SEHNR and CDR2 FQNEAQ come from the germline V gene (reference sequence). J lost 1 base, V lost 8 bases, and 0 bases had no gene match. The CDR3 sequence is 12 residues long. DNA for the CDR3: TGTGCCAGCGGGACAGGGTCCTACGAGCAGTACTTC. Encoded protein: CASGTGSYEQYF.

V is TRBV2 and J is TRBJ2-2; the D gene is possibly TRBD2 (5 bases). The germline V gene encodes CDR1 SNHLY and CDR2 FYNNEI. V lost 2 bases and J lost 3, with 7 bases in between. This CDR3 has 14 residues. The CDR3 DNA sequence: TGTGCCAGCAGTGAACGGAGGTACACCGGGGAGCTGTTTTTT. Residues: CASSERRYTGELFF.

The rearrangement links TRBV18 to TRBJ2-6, with TRBD1 matching over 12 bases. CDR3 length: 19 residues. Germline V gene lookup returns CDR1 KGHSH and CDR2 LQKENI. The ends lost 0 bases at V and 1 base at J; junction bases unmatched: 4. CDR3 DNA: TGTGCCAGCTCACCACCGGGGGGACAGGGGGCTTCTGGGGCCAACGTCCTGACTTTC. This translates into CASSPPGGQGASGANVLTF.

The rearrangement links TRBV6-1 to TRBJ1-1; possible D gene TRBD1, 6 bases. Germline lookup yields CDR1 MNHNS and CDR2 SASEGT. The CDR3 spans 18 residues. The V end lost 4 bases, the J end lost 0 bases, and 21 bases lay between the germline ends. This CDR3 reads CASSGAQPGTSLNTEAFF. The CDR3 coding sequence is TGTGCCAGCAGTGGAGCTCAACCCGGGACAAGCCTGAACACTGAAGCTTTCTTT.

V and J are TRBV7-6 and TRBJ1-4; the match to TRBD1 covers 11 bases. Germline CDR1 and CDR2: SGHVS and FNYEAQ. The CDR3 runs to 16 residues. The V gene end was trimmed by 5 bases and the J gene end by 3 bases; junction bases not matched to a gene: 5. DNA of the CDR3: TGTGCCAGCAGCCGGGGACAGGGGGGATCTAATGAAAAACTGTTTTTT. Amino acid sequence: CASSRGQGGSNEKLFF.

The gene calls are TRBV27 and TRBJ1-4, with D maybe TRBD1 (5 bases). The CDR3 runs 14 residues. V shed 5 bases and J shed 7 bases, with 14 bases lying between them. CDR1 and CDR2 (germline): MNHEY, SMNVEV (reference sequence). The CDR3 DNA sequence: TGTGCCAGCAGTGGCAGGGAGGGTACTGAAAAACTGTTTTTT. It encodes CASSGREGTEKLFF.

V is TRBV28 and J is TRBJ2-6; 7 bases align to TRBD1. The CDR3 is 15 residues long. V trimming: 5 bases; J trimming: 0 bases; junction bases outside the gene matches: 1. The germline V gene encodes CDR1 MDHEN and CDR2 SYDVKM. The CDR3 is CASSNRGSGANVLTF. The CDR3 nucleotides read TGTGCCAGCAGTAACAGGGGCTCTGGGGCCAACGTCCTGACTTTC. The entire variable domain, with the rest obtained from reference TRBV28 and TRBJ2-6, is as follows: DVKVTQSSRYLVKRTGEKVFLECVQDMDHENMFWYRQDPGLGLRLIYFSYDVKMKEKGDIPEGYSVSREKKERFSLILESASTNQTSMYLCASSNRGSGANVLTFGAGSRLTVL.

The chain employs TRBV27 and TRBJ1-2; tentative D call: TRBD1 (6 bases). Between the trimmed V and J ends, which lost 3 bases and 5 bases, there was a span of 19 bases. CDR3 length equals 16 residues. The germline CDR1 and CDR2 sequences are MNHEY and SMNVEV (reference sequence). This CDR3 is CASSFSGGYSGYGYTF. Here the CDR3 DNA reads TGTGCCAGCAGTTTCTCCGGGGGCTATAGCGGGTATGGCTACACCTTC.

The chain joins TRBV4-2 to TRBJ2-2, with 8 bases matching TRBD1. Germline CDR1 is LGHNA and CDR2 is YNFKEQ. The length of the CDR3 is 16 residues. Trimming took 6 bases from V and 7 from J; bases not matched to a gene: 13. The DNA of the CDR3 is TGTGCCAGCAGTTTTCGGGCAGGGGGCAGGGACGGGGAGCTGTTTTTT. It encodes CASSFRAGGRDGELFF.